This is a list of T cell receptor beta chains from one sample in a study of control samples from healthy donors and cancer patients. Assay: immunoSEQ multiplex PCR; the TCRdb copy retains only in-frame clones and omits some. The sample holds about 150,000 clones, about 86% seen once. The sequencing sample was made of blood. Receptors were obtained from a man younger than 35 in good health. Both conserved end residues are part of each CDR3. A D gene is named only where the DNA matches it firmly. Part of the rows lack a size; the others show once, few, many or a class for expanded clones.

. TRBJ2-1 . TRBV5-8 CASRIDGSSYNEQFF TGTGCCAGCAGGATTGATGGGAGCTCCTACAATGAGCAGTTCTTC
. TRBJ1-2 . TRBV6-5 CASSYGSGNYGYTF TGTGCCAGCAGTTACGGGTCAGGGAACTATGGCTACACCTTC
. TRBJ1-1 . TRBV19 CASSRDGSMNTEAFF TGTGCCAGTAGTCGGGACGGGAGTATGAACACTGAAGCTTTCTTT
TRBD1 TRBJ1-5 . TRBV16 CASSQWDRSLLGPQHF TGTGCCAGCAGCCAATGGGACAGGTCCCTTCTCGGGCCCCAGCATTTT
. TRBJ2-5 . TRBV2 CASSGGGLQETQYF TGTGCCAGCAGTGGTGGCGGTTTACAAGAGACCCAGTACTTC
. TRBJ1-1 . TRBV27 CASSLIQPNTEAFF TGTGCCAGCAGTTTAATACAGCCGAACACTGAAGCTTTCTTT
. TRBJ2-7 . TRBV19 CASSIAAGTYEQYF TGTGCCAGTAGTATAGCCGCTGGGACATACGAGCAGTACTTC
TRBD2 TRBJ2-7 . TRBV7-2 CASSSIMGGKSYEQYF TGTGCCAGCAGCTCTATAATGGGGGGGAAATCCTACGAGCAGTACTTC
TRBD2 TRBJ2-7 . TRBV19 CASRAAGDEQYF TGTGCCAGTAGGGCTGCGGGGGACGAGCAGTACTTC
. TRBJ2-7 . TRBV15 CATSRDTSSYEQYF TGTGCCACCAGCAGAGATACCTCTTCCTACGAGCAGTACTTC
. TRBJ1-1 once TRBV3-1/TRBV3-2 CASSQDMSRGTEAFF TGTGCCAGCAGCCAAGATATGTCTAGAGGCACTGAAGCTTTCTTT
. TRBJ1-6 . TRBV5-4 CASRGWTWGSPLHF TGTGCCAGCAGGGGGTGGACTTGGGGTTCACCCCTCCACTTT
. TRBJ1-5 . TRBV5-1 CASSRLNRVSSKYQPQHF TGCGCCAGCAGCCGCCTAAACAGGGTTTCCTCTAAGTATCAGCCCCAGCATTTT
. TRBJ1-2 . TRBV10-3 CAIKLTGYNYGYTF TGTGCCATCAAGCTAACAGGGTATAACTATGGCTACACCTTC
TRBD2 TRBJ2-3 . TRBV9 CASSGSGGGADTQYF TGTGCCAGCAGCGGAAGCGGGGGGGGCGCAGATACGCAGTATTTT
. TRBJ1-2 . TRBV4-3 CASSQGTGPYGYTF TGCGCCAGCAGCCAAGGAACAGGGCCGTATGGCTACACCTTC
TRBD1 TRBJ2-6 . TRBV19 CASRPGQGSGANVLTF TGTGCCAGTAGGCCGGGACAGGGGTCTGGGGCCAACGTCCTGACTTTC
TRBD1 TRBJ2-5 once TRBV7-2 CASSVRQGGVQETQYF TGTGCCAGCAGCGTCCGACAGGGTGGGGTACAAGAGACCCAGTACTTC
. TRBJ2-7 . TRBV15 CATSRAEDYPSSYEQYF TGTGCCACCAGCAGAGCAGAGGACTACCCATCCTCCTACGAGCAGTACTTC
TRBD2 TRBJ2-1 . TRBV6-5 CASRLAGILFF TGTGCCAGCAGACTAGCGGGGATTTTGTTCTTC
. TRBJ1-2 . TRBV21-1 CASTTYGYTF TGTGCCAGCACCACCTATGGCTACACCTTC
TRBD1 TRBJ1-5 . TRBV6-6 CASRTDRGGQPQHF TGTGCCAGCAGGACCGACAGGGGCGGTCAGCCCCAGCATTTT
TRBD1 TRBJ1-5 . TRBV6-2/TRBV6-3 CASSYGTVNQPQHF TGTGCCAGCAGTTATGGGACAGTCAATCAGCCCCAGCATTTT
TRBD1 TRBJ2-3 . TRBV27 CASSVRDRAADTQYF TGTGCCAGCAGTGTTCGGGACAGGGCTGCAGATACGCAGTATTTT
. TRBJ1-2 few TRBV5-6 CASSLSRDSYTF TGTGCCAGCAGCTTGAGTAGGGATAGCTACACCTTC
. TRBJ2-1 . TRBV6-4 CASSESLYNEQFF TGTGCCAGCAGTGAGTCCCTATACAATGAGCAGTTCTTC
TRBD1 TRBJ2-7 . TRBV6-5 CASSSQGAREQYF TGTGCCAGCAGTTCCCAGGGGGCGAGGGAGCAGTACTTC
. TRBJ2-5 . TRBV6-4 CASSARRQTLETQYF TGTGCCAGCAGTGCCCGGAGACAGACGCTAGAGACCCAGTACTTC
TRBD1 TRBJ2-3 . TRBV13 CASSTGGTDTQYF TGTGCCAGCAGCACAGGGGGTACAGATACGCAGTATTTT
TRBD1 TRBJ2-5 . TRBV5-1 CASSLGRQGKAPQETQYF TGCGCCAGCAGCTTGGGCAGACAGGGAAAGGCACCCCAAGAGACCCAGTACTTC
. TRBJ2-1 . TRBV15 CATSNGLATYNEQFF TGTGCCACCAGCAATGGGCTAGCGACCTACAATGAGCAGTTCTTC
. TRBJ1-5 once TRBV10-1 CASPPDQPQHF TGCGCCAGTCCCCCCGATCAGCCCCAGCATTTT
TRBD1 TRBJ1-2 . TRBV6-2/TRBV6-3 CASSYAAGGYGYTF TGTGCCAGCAGTTACGCGGCAGGGGGCTATGGCTACACCTTC
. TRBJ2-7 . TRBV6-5 CASGRDPNYEQYF TGTGCCAGCGGCCGGGATCCGAACTACGAGCAGTACTTC
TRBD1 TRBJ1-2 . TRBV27 CASSLKGQGGYGYTF TGTGCCAGCAGTCTAAAGGGACAGGGGGGCTATGGCTACACCTTC
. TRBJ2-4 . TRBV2 CASTPSAEAKNIQYF TGTGCCAGCACCCCGTCGGCAGAGGCCAAAAACATTCAGTACTTC
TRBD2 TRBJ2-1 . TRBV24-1 CATSDPSGDPIDEQFF TGTGCCACCAGTGATCCTAGCGGGGACCCAATAGATGAGCAGTTCTTC
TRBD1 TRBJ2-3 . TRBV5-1 CASSYRTGGESTDTQYF TGCGCCAGCAGCTACCGGACAGGAGGAGAGAGCACAGATACGCAGTATTTT
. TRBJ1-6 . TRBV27 CASSPWGSYNSPLHF TGTGCCAGCAGTCCCTGGGGCTCCTATAATTCACCCCTCCACTTT
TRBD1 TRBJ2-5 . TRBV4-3 CASSQDRGQGDETQYF TGCGCCAGCAGCCAAGATCGCGGACAGGGGGATGAGACCCAGTACTTC
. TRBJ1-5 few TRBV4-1 CASSQDGGQPQHF TGCGCCAGCAGCCAAGATGGGGGTCAGCCCCAGCATTTT
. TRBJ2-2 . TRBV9 CASTSGTMPGELFF TGTGCCAGCACCTCCGGGACCATGCCCGGGGAGCTGTTTTTT
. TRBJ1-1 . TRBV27 CASSLSALSGTEAFF TGTGCCAGCAGTTTATCGGCCCTTTCAGGGACTGAAGCTTTCTTT
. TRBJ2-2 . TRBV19 CASSIGRTGELFF TGTGCCAGTAGTATCGGGCGCACCGGGGAGCTGTTTTTT
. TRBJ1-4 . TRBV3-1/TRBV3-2 CASSPGRNVPNEKLFF TGTGCCAGCAGCCCCGGACGAAACGTTCCTAATGAAAAACTGTTTTTT
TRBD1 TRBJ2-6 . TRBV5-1 CASSSIPGQRYSGANVLTF TGCGCCAGCAGCTCCATACCGGGACAGAGATACTCTGGGGCCAACGTCCTGACTTTC
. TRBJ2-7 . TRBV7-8 CASSLDRPYEQYF TGTGCCAGCAGCCTGGACAGACCCTACGAGCAGTACTTC
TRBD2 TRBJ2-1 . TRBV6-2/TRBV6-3 CASSYSGGPNEQFF TGTGCCAGCAGTTACAGCGGGGGCCCCAATGAGCAGTTCTTC
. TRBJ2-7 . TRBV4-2 CASSLPGAYEQYF TGTGCCAGCAGCCTACCGGGGGCGTACGAGCAGTACTTC
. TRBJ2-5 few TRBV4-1 CASSQAVRETQYF TGCGCCAGCAGCCAGGCAGTCCGGGAGACCCAGTACTTC
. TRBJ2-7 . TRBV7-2 CASSLRRQGEQYF TGTGCCAGCAGCTTAAGGCGGCAGGGTGAGCAGTACTTC
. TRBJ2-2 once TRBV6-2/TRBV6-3 CASSLGAGELFF TGTGCCAGCAGTCTAGGGGCCGGGGAGCTGTTTTTT
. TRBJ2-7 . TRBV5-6 CASSLRGGAIHEQYF TGTGCCAGCAGCTTGCGCGGGGGCGCGATCCACGAGCAGTACTTC
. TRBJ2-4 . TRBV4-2 CASSHRGGDSIQYF TGTGCCAGCAGCCATCGAGGCGGTGACAGCATTCAGTACTTC
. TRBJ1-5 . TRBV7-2 CASSPGAAGGQPQHF TGTGCCAGCAGCCCTGGGGCCGCGGGGGGTCAGCCCCAGCATTTT